This T cell receptor (beta chain) appears in the sequencing data of a study of shared clonotypes between healthy human individuals. All donors qualified as healthy HIV-negative adults and had experienced no recent acute infections or vaccinations. Germline V CDR1 and CDR2: SGHNT, YYREEE (reference sequence). Trimming took 4 bases from V and 4 from J; bases not matched to a gene: 12. This CDR3 has 17 residues. Assay: immunoSEQ multiplex PCR; the TCRdb copy retains only in-frame clones and omits some. This repertoire shows about 1 million clones, around 76% found once; its top ten account for approximately 1.5%. This clone has just one count.

The source is a man aged 18-30 years in good health. The rearrangement joins TRBV5-4 to TRBJ2-5; 11 nucleotides align to TRBD2. Sequences were obtained from memory CD4+ T cells sorted from blood. This sample's subset: CD45RA-negative fraction. The CDR3 DNA is TGTGCCAGCAGCCGTGGGGTAGCGGGAGGGCAAAGAGAGACCCAGTACTTC. This sequence encodes CASSRGVAGGQRETQYF.